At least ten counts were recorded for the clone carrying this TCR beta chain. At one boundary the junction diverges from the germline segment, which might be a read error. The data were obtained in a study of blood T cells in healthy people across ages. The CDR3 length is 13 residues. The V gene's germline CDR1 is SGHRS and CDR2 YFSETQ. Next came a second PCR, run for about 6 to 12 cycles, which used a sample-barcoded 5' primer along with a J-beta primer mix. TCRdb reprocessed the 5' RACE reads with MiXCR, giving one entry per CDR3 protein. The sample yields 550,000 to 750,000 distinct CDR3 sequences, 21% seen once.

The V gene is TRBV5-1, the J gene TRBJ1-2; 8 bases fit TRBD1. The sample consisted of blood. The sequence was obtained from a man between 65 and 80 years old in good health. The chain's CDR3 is CASSSGQDYGYTF. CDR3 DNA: TGTGCCAGCAGTTCGGGACAGGACTATGGCTACACCTTC.